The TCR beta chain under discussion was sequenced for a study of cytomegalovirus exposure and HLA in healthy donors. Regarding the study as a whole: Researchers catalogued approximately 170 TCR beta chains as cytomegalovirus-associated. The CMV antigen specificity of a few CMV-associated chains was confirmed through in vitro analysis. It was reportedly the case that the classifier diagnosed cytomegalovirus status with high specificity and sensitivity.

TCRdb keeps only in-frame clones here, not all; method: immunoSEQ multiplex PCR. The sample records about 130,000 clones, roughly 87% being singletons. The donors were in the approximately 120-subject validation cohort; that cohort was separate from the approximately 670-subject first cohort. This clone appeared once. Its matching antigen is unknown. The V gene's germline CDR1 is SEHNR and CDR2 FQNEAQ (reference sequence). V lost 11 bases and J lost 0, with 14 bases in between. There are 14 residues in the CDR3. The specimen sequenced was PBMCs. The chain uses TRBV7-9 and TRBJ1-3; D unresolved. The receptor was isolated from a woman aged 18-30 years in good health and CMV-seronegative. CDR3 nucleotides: TGTGCCGCTGACACGAAAAGCTCTGGAAACACCATATATTTT. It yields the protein CAADTKSSGNTIYF.